The 27 T cell receptor beta chains listed next were all sequenced from one sample in a study of shared clonotypes between healthy human individuals. Measured with immunoSEQ multiplex PCR; TCRdb has only the in-frame clones, and not every one. The table shows about 500,000 clones, with more than 70% occurring only once. The sequenced sample consisted of PBMCs. These receptors originate from a woman aged 40-49 years in good health. Some clones in this sample may be carry-over from other donors' samples.

About this clone itself: A single base separates this from a much larger clone, so it may be a read error. The CDR3 DNA reads as TGTGCCAACAGCAGAGGTGGGGACACAGATACGCAGTATTTT. Protein product: CANSRGGDTDTQYF. This sequence joins TRBV7-7 and TRBJ2-3; D is uncertain. The germline CDR1 and CDR2 sequences are SSHAT and FNYEAQ (reference sequence). CDR3 size: 14 residues.

In the case of this clone: With a much larger clone just one base away, this may be a read error. This sample includes further DNA sequences coding for the same CDR3. V is TRBV5-1 and J is TRBJ2-1; D is undetermined. The V end was cut by 3 bases, the J end by 7 bases, with 11 bases between. Looked up from germline, CDR1 is SGHRS and CDR2 is YFSETQ. The CDR3 is made up of 13 amino acids. CDR3 region: CASSSSLYNEQFF. As DNA, the CDR3 is TGCGCCAGCAGCTCGTCATTGTATAATGAGCAGTTCTTC.

This sequence joins TRBV4-2 and TRBJ2-1; D is unclear. Germline CDR1 LGHNA, CDR2 YNFKEQ. The V end was cut by 0 bases, the J end by 9 bases, with 12 bases between. The CDR3 covers 14 residues. The CDR3 spells CASSQERVAGEQFF. For the CDR3, the DNA is TGTGCCAGCAGCCAAGAACGGGTCGCAGGTGAGCAGTTCTTC.

For the CDR3, the DNA is TGTGCCAGCAGCCAAGATCTACAGGCCTTTGTTAGCAATCAGCCCCAGCATTTT. Its translation: CASSQDLQAFVSNQPQHF. This chain links TRBV4-2 with TRBJ1-5; the D gene is possibly TRBD1 (5 bases). The CDR3 extends over 18 amino acids. The ends were cut back, 0 bases at V and 0 bases at J, with 15 bases in the middle. From germline, CDR1 is LGHNA and CDR2 YNFKEQ.

About this clone: This could be a read error, since a much larger clone is one nucleotide away. The V call is TRBV25-1, the J call TRBJ1-5; D is uncertain. Germline V gene lookup returns CDR1 MGHDK and CDR2 SYGVNS. This CDR3 spans 12 amino acids. Trimming stripped 4 bases from V and 2 bases from J, with 3 bases between. CDR3 bases: TGTGCCAGCAGTGGTGGCAATCAGCCCCAGCATTTT. Translation: CASSGGNQPQHF.

The V gene is TRBV2, the J gene TRBJ2-5, with 9 bases aligning to TRBD2. The V gene's germline CDR1 is SNHLY and CDR2 FYNNEI. V gave up 5 bases and J gave up 5 bases; unmatched junction bases: 6. This CDR3 comprises 14 residues. CDR3 region: CASSSLAGSETQYF. The CDR3, as DNA: TGTGCCAGCAGTAGCCTAGCGGGATCTGAGACCCAGTACTTC. Supplemented by reference TRBV2 and TRBJ2-5, the full variable domain reads EPEVTQTPSHQVTQMGQEVILRCVPISNHLYFYWYRQILGQKVEFLVSFYNNEISEKSEIFDDQFSVERPDGSNFTLKIRSTKLEDSAMYFCASSSLAGSETQYFGPGTRLLVL.

The chain couples TRBV28 to TRBJ2-7, with D possibly being TRBD1 (7 bases). The CDR3 is made up of 12 amino acids. V lost 10 bases and J 4 bases, leaving 14 bases between the germline ends. Germline V CDR1 and CDR2: MDHEN, SYDVKM. CDR3 in amino acids: CATVQGRYEQYF. CDR3 nucleotides: TGTGCCACCGTACAGGGGAGGTACGAGCAGTACTTC.

This clone was detected once. The chain carries TRBV21-1 and TRBJ2-7; the DNA was not used to check the table's D call, TRBD2. TRBV21-1 is reported as a pseudogene. The CDR3 has 21 amino acids. CDR3 loop: CASSKGGGAASGIGKIYEQYF. The DNA for the CDR3 is TGTGCCAGCAGCAAAGGGGGAGGTGCGGCTAGCGGGATTGGCAAGATCTACGAGCAGTACTTC.

V gene TRBV19 combines with J gene TRBJ2-7; D is perhaps TRBD2 (6 bases). CDR3 length equals 14 residues. Germline V lookup: CDR1 LNHDA, CDR2 SQIVND (reference sequence). The V gene lost 3 bases and the J gene lost 3 bases, with 12 bases spanning the gap. The CDR3 region is CASSIPGGGYEQYF. CDR3 sequence (DNA): TGTGCCAGTAGTATCCCTGGGGGAGGCTACGAGCAGTACTTC.

The rearrangement links TRBV9 to TRBJ2-7; 7 bases are a match to TRBD2. V lost 3 bases, J lost 3 bases, and 3 bases stayed unmatched. This CDR3 is 13 amino acids long. From germline, CDR1 is SGDLS and CDR2 YYNGEE. The CDR3 DNA sequence: TGTGCCAGCAGCGCTAGCGGTCGCTACGAGCAGTACTTC. Translation: CASSASGRYEQYF.

V gene TRBV4-1 combines with J gene TRBJ2-7, with D possibly being TRBD1 (6 bases). The CDR3 length is 15 residues. Germline CDR1 is MGHRA and CDR2 is YSYEKL. The V and J ends lost 1 base and 3 bases respectively, with 13 bases between them. In nucleotides, the CDR3 is TGCGCCAGCAGCCAAGCTGTACAGGGACACTACGAGCAGTACTTC. Its protein product is CASSQAVQGHYEQYF.

This chain connects TRBV18 to TRBJ1-2; 10 nucleotides line up with TRBD1. In germline, CDR1 is KGHSH, CDR2 LQKENI. The J segment lost 1 base and the V segment lost 2 bases, leaving 4 bases of the junction unmatched. The CDR3 has 16 amino acids. Here the CDR3 reads CASSPSGTGDNYGYTF. The DNA for the CDR3 is TGTGCCAGCTCACCAAGTGGGACAGGGGATAACTATGGCTACACCTTC. Together with reference TRBV18 and TRBJ1-2, the CDR3 gives the full variable domain: NAGVMQNPRHLVRRRGQEARLRCSPMKGHSHVYWYRQLPEEGLKFMVYLQKENIIDESGMPKERFSAEFPKEGPSILRIQQVVRGDSAAYFCASSPSGTGDNYGYTFGSGTRLTVV.

V and J are TRBV7-9 and TRBJ1-1; D remains ambiguous. This CDR3 is 16 amino acids long. Germline CDR1 reads SEHNR; CDR2 reads FQNEAQ (reference sequence). Trimming pared 5 bases from V and 8 bases from J, leaving 24 bases between. The DNA of the CDR3 is TGTGCCAGCAGCGCTAGTGGCGGCAGTAGATACCCCGAAGCTTTCTTT. Translation: CASSASGGSRYPEAFF.

The chain has TRBV10-2 and TRBJ2-1, with 11 bases fitting TRBD2. Unmatched junction bases numbered 6, after V lost 0 bases and J lost 8 bases. CDR1 is WSHSY, CDR2 SAAADI, per germline. The CDR3 consists of 16 residues. The DNA of the CDR3 is TGCGCCAGCAGTGAGTCGATGACTAGCGGGACGCATGAGCAGTTCTTC. It specifies CASSESMTSGTHEQFF.

The chain uses TRBV7-9 and TRBJ2-3, with D perhaps assigned TRBD1 or TRBD2 (5 bases each). V lost 5 bases, J lost 11 bases, and 26 bases lay in between. The CDR3 loop spans 16 amino acids. In germline, CDR1 is SEHNR, CDR2 FQNEAQ (reference sequence). The CDR3 DNA reads TGTGCCAGCAGCCTGGGGCAGGGAGTCCAATTAAAGGTGCAGTATTTT. Its protein is CASSLGQGVQLKVQYF.

This clone has a handful of counts. This rearrangement joins TRBV5-4 to TRBJ2-5, with 9 positions matching TRBD1. Germline V CDR1 and CDR2: SGHNT, YYREEE (reference sequence). V shed 3 bases, J shed 1 base, and the junction held 4 bases outside the gene matches. The CDR3 covers 15 residues. This CDR3 is CASSSLQGAQETQYF. In DNA, the CDR3 is TGTGCCAGCAGCTCACTACAGGGGGCCCAAGAGACCCAGTACTTC.

This sequence joins TRBV15 and TRBJ1-5; unclear D gene. Germline V lookup: CDR1 LNHNV, CDR2 YYDKDF (reference sequence). V was cut by 0 bases and J by 5 bases, with 11 bases left in between. The CDR3 totals 15 residues. In DNA form, the CDR3 reads TGTGCCACCAGCAGAGATCGTAGCGGGTATCAGCCCCAGCATTTT. It codes for CATSRDRSGYQPQHF.

Regarding this clone: Given a much more abundant clone one base away, this may be a read error. The chain couples TRBV9 to TRBJ1-4; the D gene is possibly TRBD1 (6 bases). V was cut by 4 bases and J by 9 bases, with 25 bases left in between. Germline CDR1 and CDR2: SGDLS and YYNGEE. The CDR3 is 17 amino acids. DNA of the CDR3: TGTGCCAGCAGCCTACAGGGAAGGCCGAGGGGGGAGAAAAAACTGTTTTTT. Translated: CASSLQGRPRGEKKLFF.

CDR3 bases: TGTGCCAGCAGTCCACAGACAGGGAGGGGGTTTTACGAGCAGTACTTC. Translation: CASSPQTGRGFYEQYF. The gene calls are TRBV27 and TRBJ2-7; D might be TRBD1 or TRBD2, each matching 7 bases. In germline, CDR1 is MNHEY, CDR2 SMNVEV (reference sequence). The CDR3 is 16 amino acids. The V end lost 5 bases, the J end lost 4 bases, and 21 bases lay between the germline ends.

The chain employs TRBV4-3 and TRBJ2-2, with a weak D call TRBD2 (5 bases). V lost 4 bases and J 5 bases, leaving 11 bases between the germline ends. CDR3 length: 14 residues. In germline, CDR1 is LGHNA, CDR2 YSLEER. CDR3 loop: CASSRTYLTGELFF. CDR3 DNA sequence: TGCGCCAGCAGCCGGACTTACCTAACCGGGGAGCTGTTTTTT.

Remarks on this clone: This likely came from a read error, as a far larger clone is one base away. The genes are TRBV2 and TRBJ1-2; 10 positions match TRBD1. The CDR3 sequence is 15 residues long. Germline lookup yields CDR1 SNHLY and CDR2 FYNNEI. The CDR3 nucleotides read TGTGCCGGCAGGCGGGACAGGGGCTCAGCTGATGGCTACACCTTC. Protein sequence: CAGRRDRGSADGYTF. Full variable domain (remainder filled in from reference TRBV2 and TRBJ1-2): EPEVTQTPSHQVTQMGQEVILRCVPISNHLYFYWYRQILGQKVEFLVSFYNNEISEKSEIFDDQFSVERPDGSNFTLKIRSTKLEDSAMYFCAGRRDRGSADGYTFGSGTRLTVV.

The chain uses TRBV29-1 and TRBJ1-1; D is possibly TRBD1 (5 bases). The CDR3 has 13 amino acids. The V and J ends lost 0 bases and 4 bases respectively, with 9 bases between them. CDR1 SQVTM and CDR2 ANQGSEA come from the germline V gene. The CDR3 sequence: CSVEDTGGTEAFF. In DNA form, the CDR3 reads TGCAGCGTTGAAGATACGGGGGGCACTGAAGCTTTCTTT.

V gene TRBV10-3 combines with J gene TRBJ2-2, with TRBD2 as a possible D gene (5 bases). CDR1 and CDR2 from the germline V gene are ENHRY and SYGVKD. The CDR3 spans 14 residues. V lost 10 bases, J lost 6 bases, and 18 bases lay in between. The CDR3, as DNA: TGTGCCACATCCCCGGGGTATGATGCCGGGGAGCTGTTTTTT. This gives the protein CATSPGYDAGELFF.

CDR3 region: CASSLALRKSPLHF. The DNA of the CDR3 is TGTGCCAGCAGCTTAGCGCTAAGGAAGTCACCCCTCCACTTT. The chain uses TRBV7-6 and TRBJ1-6, with D hard to call. This CDR3 is 14 amino acids long. Deletions cut 0 bases from V and 10 bases from J, with 10 bases between. Germline assignment: CDR1 SGHVS and CDR2 FNYEAQ. Full variable domain (outside the CDR3, taken from reference TRBV7-6 and TRBJ1-6): GAGVSQSPRYKVTKRGQDVALRCDPISGHVSLYWYRQALGQGPEFLTYFNYEAQQDKSGLPNDRFSAERPEGSISTLTIQRTEQRDSAMYRCASSLALRKSPLHFGNGTRLTVT.

Written as DNA, the CDR3 is TGTGCCACCAGCAGAGATCAAGGGACCGTGCGCTCCTACGAGCAGTACTTC. Its translation: CATSRDQGTVRSYEQYF. The chain is built from TRBV15 and TRBJ2-7; perhaps D is TRBD1 or TRBD2 (5 bases each). The CDR3 covers 17 residues. Germline loops: CDR1 LNHNV, CDR2 YYDKDF (reference sequence). Trimming removed 0 bases at V and 0 bases at J, with 15 bases between.

This clone was picked up a small number of times. J is TRBJ2-3 and V is TRBV7-6, with 13 nucleotides matching TRBD2. The germline V gene has CDR1 SGHVS and CDR2 FNYEAQ. The CDR3 runs 16 residues. Losses at the gene ends were 3 bases for V and 8 bases for J; bases not matched to a gene: 8. The CDR3 coding sequence is TGTGCCAGCAGCTTCACTAGCGGGAGGGCCCCTAGTACGCAGTATTTT. Protein product: CASSFTSGRAPSTQYF.

The chain employs TRBV28 and TRBJ1-4; D ambiguous. Looked up from germline, CDR1 is MDHEN and CDR2 is SYDVKM. CDR3 size: 15 residues. V dropped 7 bases and J dropped 6 bases, with 18 bases sitting between them. The CDR3, as DNA: TGTGCCAGCACCCCTTCCTCAGGATCCCATGAAAAACTGTTTTTT. This translates into CASTPSSGSHEKLFF.